Listed below are T cell receptor beta chains from one sample, sequenced in a study of Ad26.COV2.S vaccination and SARS-CoV-2 variants. Sequenced by immunoSEQ multiplex PCR; TCRdb stores in-frame clones only, minus some. The table has roughly 460,000 clones, approximately 90% seen once. The specimen was peripheral blood, collected in a trial of Ad26.COV2.S vaccine versus placebo. These receptors were collected from a person between 18 and 65 years old who received the Ad26.COV2.S COVID-19 vaccine or a placebo. Each CDR3 is given with its conserved first and last residue. Each record gives: clone size, J gene, V gene, D gene, CDR3 protein, CDR3 DNA. D genes are given only for firm matches. Part of the rows lack a size; the others show once, few, many or a class for expanded clones.

size: -; J: TRBJ1-5; V: TRBV19; D: TRBD1; CDR3: CASRITGVINQPQHF; DNA: TGTGCCAGTAGGATTACAGGGGTCATCAATCAGCCCCAGCATTTT
size: -; J: TRBJ1-5; V: TRBV18; D: -; CDR3: CASSPGDGNQPQHF; DNA: TGTGCCAGCTCACCGGGGGATGGCAATCAGCCCCAGCATTTT
size: once; J: TRBJ1-1; V: TRBV14; D: -; CDR3: CASSPNQRRWGNTEAFF; DNA: TGTGCCAGCAGCCCGAACCAACGCAGGTGGGGAAACACTGAAGCTTTCTTT
size: -; J: TRBJ2-3; V: TRBV6-5; D: TRBD1; CDR3: CASSSGQGTDTQYF; DNA: TGTGCCAGCAGTTCGGGACAGGGTACAGATACGCAGTATTTT
size: -; J: TRBJ2-2; V: TRBV29-1; D: -; CDR3: CSVEKGPRNTGELFF; DNA: TGCAGCGTTGAAAAGGGGCCGCGGAACACCGGGGAGCTGTTTTTT
size: -; J: TRBJ1-2; V: TRBV6-5; D: TRBD1; CDR3: CASRTGDRGYGYTF; DNA: TGTGCCAGCAGGACGGGGGACAGGGGGTATGGCTACACCTTC
size: -; J: TRBJ1-5; V: TRBV5-8; D: -; CDR3: CASSLGGQGHQPQHF; DNA: TGTGCCAGCAGCTTGGGAGGGCAGGGACATCAGCCCCAGCATTTT
size: -; J: TRBJ1-6; V: TRBV4-2; D: -; CDR3: CASSPQGPRGWNSPLHF; DNA: TGTGCCAGCAGCCCTCAGGGTCCGCGGGGCTGGAATTCACCCCTCCACTTT
size: few; J: TRBJ1-6; V: TRBV4-1; D: -; CDR3: CASSQGGSYNSPLHF; DNA: TGCGCCAGCAGCCAAGGAGGCTCCTATAATTCACCCCTCCACTTT
size: few; J: TRBJ1-2; V: TRBV5-1; D: -; CDR3: CASSAGVGNYGYTF; DNA: TGCGCCAGCAGCGCAGGGGTAGGGAACTATGGCTACACCTTC
size: -; J: TRBJ1-1; V: TRBV9; D: -; CDR3: CASSVGMNTEAFF; DNA: TGTGCCAGCAGCGTAGGGATGAACACTGAAGCTTTCTTT
size: -; J: TRBJ1-2; V: TRBV19; D: -; CDR3: CATRAGPEGYGYTF; DNA: TGTGCCACTAGGGCCGGCCCTGAAGGCTATGGCTACACCTTC
size: -; J: TRBJ2-7; V: TRBV28; D: TRBD1; CDR3: CASSPGTGFYVEQYF; DNA: TGTGCCAGCAGTCCCGGGACAGGATTCTACGTTGAGCAGTACTTC
size: -; J: TRBJ1-4; V: TRBV5-1; D: -; CDR3: CASSPTGSGEKLFF; DNA: TGCGCCAGCAGCCCAACAGGGTCCGGTGAAAAACTGTTTTTT
size: -; J: TRBJ1-1; V: TRBV3-1/TRBV3-2; D: -; CDR3: CASRLLGATEAFF; DNA: TGTGCCAGCAGGCTTTTAGGGGCCACTGAAGCTTTCTTT
size: -; J: TRBJ1-1; V: TRBV5-1; D: -; CDR3: CASSLGDLNTEAFF; DNA: TGCGCCAGCAGCTTGGGGGACTTGAACACTGAAGCTTTCTTT
size: -; J: TRBJ2-1; V: TRBV3-1/TRBV3-2; D: -; CDR3: CASSHSGAQQFF; DNA: TGTGCCAGCAGCCACTCCGGGGCCCAGCAGTTCTTC
size: -; J: TRBJ2-1; V: TRBV5-1; D: TRBD2; CDR3: CASSELAGGRNEQFF; DNA: TGCGCCAGCAGCGAACTAGCGGGGGGGCGGAATGAGCAGTTCTTC
size: -; J: TRBJ2-1; V: TRBV5-1; D: -; CDR3: CASSLVPAASSYNEQFF; DNA: TGCGCCAGCAGCTTGGTTCCAGCGGCCAGCTCCTACAATGAGCAGTTCTTC
size: -; J: TRBJ1-1; V: TRBV4-3; D: -; CDR3: CASSQGSGFNAEAFF; DNA: TGCGCCAGCAGCCAAGGATCCGGGTTTAACGCTGAAGCTTTCTTT
size: -; J: TRBJ1-6; V: TRBV19; D: TRBD1; CDR3: CASSGQVVAPLHF; DNA: TGTGCCAGTAGTGGACAGGTTGTGGCACCCCTCCACTTT
size: -; J: TRBJ1-1; V: TRBV5-1; D: -; CDR3: CASSLDSMNTEAFF; DNA: TGCGCCAGCAGCTTGGACAGCATGAACACTGAAGCTTTCTTT
size: -; J: TRBJ2-7; V: TRBV5-1; D: TRBD1; CDR3: CASSLAQGQGANEQYF; DNA: TGCGCCAGCAGCTTGGCCCAGGGACAGGGGGCAAACGAGCAGTACTTC
size: -; J: TRBJ2-5; V: TRBV7-2; D: -; CDR3: CASSLSTGKTQYF; DNA: TGTGCCAGCAGCTTAAGTACGGGGAAGACCCAGTACTTC
size: -; J: TRBJ1-6; V: TRBV30; D: TRBD1; CDR3: CAWRSQGASPLHF; DNA: TGTGCCTGGAGGTCGCAGGGGGCATCACCCCTCCACTTT
size: -; J: TRBJ2-1; V: TRBV5-1; D: TRBD1; CDR3: CASSPRDRGNEQFF; DNA: TGCGCCAGCAGCCCTCGGGACAGGGGAAATGAGCAGTTCTTC
size: -; J: TRBJ2-7; V: TRBV2; D: -; CDR3: CASKTRLEGGREQYF; DNA: TGTGCCAGCAAGACCCGGTTGGAGGGAGGAAGGGAGCAGTACTTC
size: -; J: TRBJ2-7; V: TRBV20-1; D: TRBD1; CDR3: CSAQGNYEQYF; DNA: TGCAGTGCACAGGGGAACTACGAGCAGTACTTC
size: -; J: TRBJ2-7; V: TRBV11-2; D: TRBD1; CDR3: CASSPTRTGKYEQYF; DNA: TGTGCCAGCAGCCCAACTAGGACAGGGAAGTACGAGCAGTACTTC
size: -; J: TRBJ2-3; V: TRBV7-6; D: -; CDR3: CASSLGARSAHTDTQYF; DNA: TGTGCCAGCAGCCTGGGGGCCCGATCGGCCCACACAGATACGCAGTATTTT
size: -; J: TRBJ1-5; V: TRBV19; D: -; CDR3: CASSIADLQPQHF; DNA: TGTGCCAGTAGTATAGCAGACCTACAGCCCCAGCATTTT
size: -; J: TRBJ1-3; V: TRBV14; D: -; CDR3: CASSPRSPGGLSSGNTIYF; DNA: TGTGCCAGCAGCCCTCGCAGTCCCGGGGGTCTGAGCTCTGGAAACACCATATATTTT
size: -; J: TRBJ1-2; V: TRBV5-1; D: -; CDR3: CASSLERASGYTF; DNA: TGCGCCAGCAGCTTGGAAAGGGCCAGTGGCTACACCTTC
size: -; J: TRBJ1-2; V: TRBV11-3; D: -; CDR3: CASSLGVAGDYGYTF; DNA: TGTGCCAGCAGCTTAGGGGTTGCCGGGGACTATGGCTACACCTTC
size: -; J: TRBJ2-4; V: TRBV20-1; D: TRBD2; CDR3: CSASRGVAVHIQYF; DNA: TGCAGTGCTAGTCGGGGGGTCGCGGTTCACATTCAGTACTTC
size: -; J: TRBJ2-7; V: TRBV28; D: -; CDR3: CASSSSPLGTRYEQYF; DNA: TGTGCCAGCAGTTCATCCCCTTTGGGGACCCGATACGAGCAGTACTTC
size: few; J: TRBJ1-1; V: TRBV13; D: TRBD1; CDR3: CASSQDRVVAFF; DNA: TGTGCCAGCAGCCAGGACAGGGTGGTGGCTTTCTTT
size: -; J: TRBJ1-3; V: TRBV6-5; D: -; CDR3: CASSYSSSRGGNTIYF; DNA: TGTGCCAGCAGTTACTCGAGTAGCAGGGGTGGTAACACCATATATTTT
size: -; J: TRBJ2-7; V: TRBV7-2; D: -; CDR3: CASSLAVGGRTYEQYF; DNA: TGTGCCAGCAGCTTAGCGGTTGGAGGGCGTACCTACGAGCAGTACTTC
size: -; J: TRBJ2-7; V: TRBV28; D: TRBD1; CDR3: CASSLTGTGSSYEQYF; DNA: TGTGCCAGCAGTTTGACCGGGACAGGGAGCTCCTACGAGCAGTACTTC
size: -; J: TRBJ2-3; V: TRBV29-1; D: TRBD2; CDR3: CSVMGLAGGTDTQYF; DNA: TGCAGCGTAATGGGACTAGCGGGAGGCACAGATACGCAGTATTTT
size: -; J: TRBJ2-6; V: TRBV11-2; D: -; CDR3: CASSFLQGSAGANVLTF; DNA: TGTGCCAGCAGCTTTCTGCAGGGGTCCGCGGGGGCCAACGTCCTGACTTTC
size: -; J: TRBJ2-6; V: TRBV28; D: -; CDR3: CASTSGANVLTF; DNA: TGTGCCAGCACGTCTGGGGCCAACGTCCTGACTTTC
size: -; J: TRBJ1-1; V: TRBV9; D: -; CDR3: CASSVPPLPENTEAFF; DNA: TGTGCCAGCAGCGTACCTCCCCTCCCAGAGAACACTGAAGCTTTCTTT
size: -; J: TRBJ2-2; V: TRBV7-8; D: TRBD2; CDR3: CASRRGEAGELFF; DNA: TGTGCCAGCAGACGGGGGGAAGCCGGGGAGCTGTTTTTT
size: -; J: TRBJ1-1; V: TRBV5-4; D: -; CDR3: CASSGDGRMATEAFF; DNA: TGTGCCAGCAGCGGAGATGGGAGAATGGCCACTGAAGCTTTCTTT
size: once; J: TRBJ1-6; V: TRBV6-2/TRBV6-3; D: TRBD1; CDR3: CASSSRGQGNSPLHF; DNA: TGTGCCAGCAGTTCGCGCGGACAGGGTAATTCACCCCTCCACTTT
size: -; J: TRBJ2-5; V: TRBV7-6; D: TRBD2; CDR3: CASSPLAGLLLGQETQYF; DNA: TGTGCCAGCAGCCCTCTAGCGGGCCTCCTTTTGGGGCAAGAGACCCAGTACTTC